The clone carrying this T cell receptor (beta chain) was counted once. The data stem from a study of blood T cell repertoires in COVID-19. Study details: The origin of the acute and convalescent COVID-19 samples was the United States, Italy and Spain. Sample material is recorded as cDNA or gDNA derived from T cells, B-cell-depleted T cells, or PBMCs.

The V end lost 2 bases, the J end lost 7 bases, and 9 bases lay between the germline ends. In germline, CDR1 is SQVTM, CDR2 ANQGSEA. CDR3 length equals 12 residues. Authors' methods: Amplifying reference gene primers gave estimates of nucleated cell counts. This table comes from immunoSEQ multiplex PCR, and its TCRdb copy is limited to in-frame clones, with some not included. V, J and clone size are taken as reported in that table, and D and trimming were inferred from the DNA itself. Here the sample spans 250,000 or so clones, 70% to 75% being singletons. The sample consisted of peripheral blood. This TCR derives from a woman of 80 years or more with acute or convalescent COVID-19. This chain joins TRBV29-1 and TRBJ2-1, with D possibly matching TRBD1 (6 bases). The DNA of the CDR3 is TGCAGCGTTGAACAGGGGAGTAATGAGCAGTTCTTC. Protein product: CSVEQGSNEQFF.